These T cell receptor beta chains were read from a single sample in a study of cytomegalovirus exposure and HLA in healthy donors. Here immunoSEQ multiplex PCR was the method, and the copy in TCRdb shows in-frame clones only, minus some. Among roughly 160,000 clones, 70% to 85% were seen once, and the ten largest hold 3.7%. Sequenced input: PBMCs. The receptors come from a man aged 25 to 40 in good health and CMV-seropositive. Both conserved end residues are part of each CDR3. Each record gives: J gene, D gene, V gene, CDR3 DNA, CDR3 protein. The D gene is left open where the match is weak.

j_call: TRBJ2-6
d_call: NA
v_call: TRBV29-1
cdr3_nt: TGCAGCGTTGGAGCAGGGACTGGGGCCAACGTCCTGACTTTC
cdr3_aa: CSVGAGTGANVLTF

j_call: TRBJ2-3
d_call: NA
v_call: TRBV12-5
cdr3_nt: TGTGCTAGTGGTTTTGCCTCTAGCGATGATACGCAGTATTTT
cdr3_aa: CASGFASSDDTQYF

j_call: TRBJ2-7
d_call: TRBD1
v_call: TRBV5-4
cdr3_nt: TGTGCCAGCAGTACCCGGGACAGCTACGAGCAGTACTTC
cdr3_aa: CASSTRDSYEQYF

j_call: TRBJ2-1
d_call: NA
v_call: TRBV4-1
cdr3_nt: TGCGCCAGCAGCCCCCGACTAGCCTCAGGGGATGAGCAGTTCTTC
cdr3_aa: CASSPRLASGDEQFF

j_call: TRBJ2-5
d_call: NA
v_call: TRBV6-5
cdr3_nt: TGTGCCAGCACCCCCAACCAAGAGACCCAGTACTTC
cdr3_aa: CASTPNQETQYF

j_call: TRBJ1-3
d_call: NA
v_call: TRBV30
cdr3_nt: TGTGCCTGGACAGACTCTGGAAACACCATATATTTT
cdr3_aa: CAWTDSGNTIYF

j_call: TRBJ1-1
d_call: NA
v_call: TRBV6-5
cdr3_nt: TGTGCCAGCAGTCGCGACAGTCCCATGAACACTGAAGCTTTCTTT
cdr3_aa: CASSRDSPMNTEAFF

j_call: TRBJ2-1
d_call: TRBD1
v_call: TRBV5-4
cdr3_nt: TGTGCCAGCAGCTTGGCCCAGACAGGGGATGAGCAGTTCTTC
cdr3_aa: CASSLAQTGDEQFF

j_call: TRBJ2-7
d_call: TRBD1
v_call: TRBV6-6
cdr3_nt: TGTGCCAGCAGTTACGAAGGGGGCGTCAAACCCTACGAGCAGTACTTC
cdr3_aa: CASSYEGGVKPYEQYF

j_call: TRBJ2-3
d_call: TRBD1
v_call: TRBV28
cdr3_nt: TGTGCCAGCAGTTGGGAAAGGGGGCCGACAGATACGCAGTATTTT
cdr3_aa: CASSWERGPTDTQYF

j_call: TRBJ1-4
d_call: NA
v_call: TRBV7-2
cdr3_nt: TGTGCCAGCAGCCTCCAGCAGGGGACTAATGAAAAACTGTTTTTT
cdr3_aa: CASSLQQGTNEKLFF

j_call: TRBJ2-5
d_call: TRBD2
v_call: TRBV10-3
cdr3_nt: TGTGCCAACGGAATGGGGGGAGGGGAGACCCAGTACTTC
cdr3_aa: CANGMGGGETQYF

j_call: TRBJ2-2
d_call: TRBD1
v_call: TRBV28
cdr3_nt: TGTGCCAGCAGGAAGGGTCAGGGGGACACCGGGGAGCTGTTTTTT
cdr3_aa: CASRKGQGDTGELFF

j_call: TRBJ2-5
d_call: NA
v_call: TRBV7-9
cdr3_nt: TGTGCCAGCAGCCCTCAAGAGACCCAGTACTTC
cdr3_aa: CASSPQETQYF